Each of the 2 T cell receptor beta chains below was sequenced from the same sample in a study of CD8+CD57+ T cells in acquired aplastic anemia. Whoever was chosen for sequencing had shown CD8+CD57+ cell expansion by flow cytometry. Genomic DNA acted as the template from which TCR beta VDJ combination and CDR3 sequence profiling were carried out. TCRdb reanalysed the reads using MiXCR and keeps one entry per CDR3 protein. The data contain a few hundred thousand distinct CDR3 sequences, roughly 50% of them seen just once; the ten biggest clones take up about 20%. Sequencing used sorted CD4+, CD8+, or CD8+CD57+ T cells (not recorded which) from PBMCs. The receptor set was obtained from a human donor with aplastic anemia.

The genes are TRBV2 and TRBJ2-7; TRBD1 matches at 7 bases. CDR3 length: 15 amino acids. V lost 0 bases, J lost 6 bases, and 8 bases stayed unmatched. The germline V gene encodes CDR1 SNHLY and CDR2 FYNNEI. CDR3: CASSEARDRVTEQYF. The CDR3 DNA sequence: TGTGCCAGCAGTGAAGCGCGAGACAGGGTTACCGAGCAGTACTTC.

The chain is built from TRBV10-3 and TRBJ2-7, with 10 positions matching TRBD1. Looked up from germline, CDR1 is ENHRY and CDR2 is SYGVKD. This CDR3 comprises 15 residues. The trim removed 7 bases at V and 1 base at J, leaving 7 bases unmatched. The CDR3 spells CAITYDRGLSYEQYF. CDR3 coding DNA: TGTGCCATCACCTACGACAGGGGGCTGTCCTACGAGCAGTACTTC.